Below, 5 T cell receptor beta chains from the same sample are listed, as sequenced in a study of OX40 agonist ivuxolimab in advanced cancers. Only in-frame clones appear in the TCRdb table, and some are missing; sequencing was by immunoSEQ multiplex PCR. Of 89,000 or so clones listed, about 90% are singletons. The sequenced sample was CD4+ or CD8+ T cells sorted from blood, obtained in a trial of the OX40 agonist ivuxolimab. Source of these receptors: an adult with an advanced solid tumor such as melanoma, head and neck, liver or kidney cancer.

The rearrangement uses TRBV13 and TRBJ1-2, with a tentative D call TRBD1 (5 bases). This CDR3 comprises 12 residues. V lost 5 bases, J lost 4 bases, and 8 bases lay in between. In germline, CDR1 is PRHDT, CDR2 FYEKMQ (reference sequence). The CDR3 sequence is CASSTDTYGYTF. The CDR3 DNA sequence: TGTGCCAGCAGCACGGACACCTATGGCTACACCTTC.

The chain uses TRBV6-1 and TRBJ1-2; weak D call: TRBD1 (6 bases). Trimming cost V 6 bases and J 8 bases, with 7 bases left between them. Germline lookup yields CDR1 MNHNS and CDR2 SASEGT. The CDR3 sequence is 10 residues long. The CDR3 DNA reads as TGTGCCAGCAGACAGGGCGGCTACACCTTC. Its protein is CASRQGGYTF.

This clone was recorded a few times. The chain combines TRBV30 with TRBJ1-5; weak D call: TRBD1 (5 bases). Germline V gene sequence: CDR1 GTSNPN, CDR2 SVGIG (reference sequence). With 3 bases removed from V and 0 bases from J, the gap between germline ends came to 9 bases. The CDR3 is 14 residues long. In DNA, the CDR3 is TGTGCCTGGAGGCCGGGACTTAGCAATCAGCCCCAGCATTTT. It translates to CAWRPGLSNQPQHF.

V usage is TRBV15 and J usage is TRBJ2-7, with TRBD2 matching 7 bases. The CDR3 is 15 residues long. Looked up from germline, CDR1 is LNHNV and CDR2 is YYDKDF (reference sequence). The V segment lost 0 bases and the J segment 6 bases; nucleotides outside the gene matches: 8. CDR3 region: CATSRDRMGTTEQYF. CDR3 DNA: TGTGCCACCAGCAGAGATCGGATGGGGACTACCGAGCAGTACTTC. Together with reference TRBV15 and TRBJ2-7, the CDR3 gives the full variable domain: DAMVIQNPRYQVTQFGKPVTLSCSQTLNHNVMYWYQQKSSQAPKLLFHYYDKDFNNEADTPDNFQSRRPNTSFCFLDIRSPGLGDTAMYLCATSRDRMGTTEQYFGPGTRLTVT.

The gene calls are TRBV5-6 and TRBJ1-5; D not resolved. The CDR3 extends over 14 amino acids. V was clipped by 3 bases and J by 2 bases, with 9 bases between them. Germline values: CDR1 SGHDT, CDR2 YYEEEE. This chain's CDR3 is CASSYGHGNQPQHF. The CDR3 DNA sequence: TGTGCCAGCAGCTATGGCCATGGCAATCAGCCCCAGCATTTT.